The TCR beta chain described here comes from a study of cytomegalovirus exposure and HLA in healthy donors. With respect to this clone: What it binds is not known.

Overall study findings and caveats: Specificity of a few CMV-associated chains for CMV antigens was verified in vitro. Rarity marked most TCR sequences, yet some public TCRs occurred in many donors.

V trimming: 2 bases; J trimming: 2 bases; junction bases outside the gene matches: 5. CDR3 length: 15 residues. The germline V gene encodes CDR1 ENHRY and CDR2 SYGVKD. Clones were read by immunoSEQ multiplex PCR, and TCRdb kept only the in-frame ones, dropping some. The sample yields about 150,000 clones, approximately 91% seen once. This receptor was taken from a woman between 18 and 30 years old in good health and CMV-seropositive. The chain couples TRBV10-3 to TRBJ2-7; 8 bases fit TRBD2. Source material: PBMCs. CDR3 coding DNA: TGTGCCATCAGTGAGGCGGGCGGGGGGCCCTACGAGCAGTACTTC. As protein: CAISEAGGGPYEQYF.